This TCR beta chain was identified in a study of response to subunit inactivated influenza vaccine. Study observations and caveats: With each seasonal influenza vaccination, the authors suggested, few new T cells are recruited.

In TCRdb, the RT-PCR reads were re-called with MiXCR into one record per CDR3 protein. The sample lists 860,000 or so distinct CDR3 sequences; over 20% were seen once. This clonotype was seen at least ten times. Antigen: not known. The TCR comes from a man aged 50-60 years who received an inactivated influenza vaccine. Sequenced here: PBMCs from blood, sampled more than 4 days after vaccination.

CDR3 amino acids: CASSNGLSNEKLFF. The CDR3 nucleotides read TGTGCCAGCAGCAATGGATTATCTAATGAAAAACTGTTTTTT. This rearrangement joins TRBV7-8 to TRBJ1-4; D gene ambiguous. The CDR3 sequence is 14 residues long. In germline, CDR1 is SGHVS, CDR2 FQNEAQ. The V gene lost 5 bases and the J gene lost 3 bases, with 10 bases spanning the gap.